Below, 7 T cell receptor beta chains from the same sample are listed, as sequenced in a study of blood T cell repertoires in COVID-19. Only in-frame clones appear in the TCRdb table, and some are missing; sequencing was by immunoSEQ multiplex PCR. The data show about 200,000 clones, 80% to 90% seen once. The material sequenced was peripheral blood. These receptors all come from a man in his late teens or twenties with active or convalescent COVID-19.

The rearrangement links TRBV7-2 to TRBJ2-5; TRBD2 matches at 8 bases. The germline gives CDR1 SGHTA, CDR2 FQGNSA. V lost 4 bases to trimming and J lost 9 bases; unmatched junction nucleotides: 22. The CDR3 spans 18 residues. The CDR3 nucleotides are TGTGCCAGCAGCTCAGGTCAATTAGCGGGACCCCTTGGTTATGCCCAGTACTTC. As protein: CASSSGQLAGPLGYAQYF. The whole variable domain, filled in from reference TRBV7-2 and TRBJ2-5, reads GAGVSQSPSNKVTEKGKDVELRCDPISGHTALYWYRQSLGQGLEFLIYFQGNSAPDKSGLPSDRFSAERTGGSVSTLTIQRTQQEDSAVYLCASSSGQLAGPLGYAQYFGPGTRLLVL.

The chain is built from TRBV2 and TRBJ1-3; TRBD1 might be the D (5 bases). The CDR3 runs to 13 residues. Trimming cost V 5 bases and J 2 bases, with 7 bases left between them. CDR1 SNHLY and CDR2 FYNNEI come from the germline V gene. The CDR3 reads CASSQGPGNTIYF. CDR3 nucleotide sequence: TGTGCCAGCAGTCAGGGTCCTGGAAACACCATATATTTT.

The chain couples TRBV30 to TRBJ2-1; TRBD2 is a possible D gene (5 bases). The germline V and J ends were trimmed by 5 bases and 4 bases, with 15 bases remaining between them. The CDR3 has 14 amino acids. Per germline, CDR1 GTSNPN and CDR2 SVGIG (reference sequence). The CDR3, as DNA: TGTGCCTGGGCCGTCCCGTCGGGATACAATGAGCAGTTCTTC. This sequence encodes CAWAVPSGYNEQFF.

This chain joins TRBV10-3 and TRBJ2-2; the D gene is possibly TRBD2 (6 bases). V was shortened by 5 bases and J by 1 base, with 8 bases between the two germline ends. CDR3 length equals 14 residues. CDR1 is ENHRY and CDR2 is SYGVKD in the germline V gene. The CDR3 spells CAISRRENTGELFF. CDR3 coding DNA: TGTGCCATCAGTAGGCGGGAGAACACCGGGGAGCTGTTTTTT.

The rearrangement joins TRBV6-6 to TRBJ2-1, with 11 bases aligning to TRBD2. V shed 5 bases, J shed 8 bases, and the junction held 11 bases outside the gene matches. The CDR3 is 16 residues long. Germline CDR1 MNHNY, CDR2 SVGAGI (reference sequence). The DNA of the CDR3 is TGTGCCAGCAGTAAGAGGACTAGCGGGTTCCTTCATGAGCAGTTCTTC. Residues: CASSKRTSGFLHEQFF.

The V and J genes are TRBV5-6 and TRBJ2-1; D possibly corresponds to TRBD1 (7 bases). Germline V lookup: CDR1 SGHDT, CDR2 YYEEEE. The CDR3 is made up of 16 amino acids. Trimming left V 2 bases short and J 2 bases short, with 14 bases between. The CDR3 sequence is CASSFSTGRPYNEQFF. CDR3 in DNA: TGTGCCAGCAGCTTCTCGACAGGGAGGCCCTACAATGAGCAGTTCTTC. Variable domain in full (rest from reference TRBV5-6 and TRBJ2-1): DAGVTQSPTHLIKTRGQQVTLRCSPKSGHDTVSWYQQALGQGPQFIFQYYEEEERQRGNFPDRFSGHQFPNYSSELNVNALLLGDSALYLCASSFSTGRPYNEQFFGPGTRLTVL.

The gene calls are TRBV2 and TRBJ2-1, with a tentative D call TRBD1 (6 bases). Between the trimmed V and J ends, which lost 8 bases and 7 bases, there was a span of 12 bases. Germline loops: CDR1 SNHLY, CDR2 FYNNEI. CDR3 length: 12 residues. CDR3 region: CASASGVNEQFF. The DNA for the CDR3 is TGTGCCAGCGCTTCAGGGGTTAATGAGCAGTTCTTC.